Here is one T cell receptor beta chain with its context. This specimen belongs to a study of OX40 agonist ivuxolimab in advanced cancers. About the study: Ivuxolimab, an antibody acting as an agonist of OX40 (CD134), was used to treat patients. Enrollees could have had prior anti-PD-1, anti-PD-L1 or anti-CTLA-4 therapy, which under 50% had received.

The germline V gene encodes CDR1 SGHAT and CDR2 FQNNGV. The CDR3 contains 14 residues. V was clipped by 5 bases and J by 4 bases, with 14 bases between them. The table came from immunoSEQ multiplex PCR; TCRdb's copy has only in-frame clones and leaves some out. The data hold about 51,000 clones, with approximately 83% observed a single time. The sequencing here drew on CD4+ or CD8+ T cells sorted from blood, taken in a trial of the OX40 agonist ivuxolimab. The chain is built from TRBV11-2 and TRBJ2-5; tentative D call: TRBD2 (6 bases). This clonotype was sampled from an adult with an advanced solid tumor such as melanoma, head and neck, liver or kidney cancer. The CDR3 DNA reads TGTGCCAGCAGCCTCATGGGGGGTGGAGAGACCCAGTACTTC. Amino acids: CASSLMGGGETQYF.